This entry lists 28 T cell receptor beta chains sequenced from one sample in a study of shared clonotypes between healthy human individuals. Libraries were prepared by immunoSEQ multiplex PCR; TCRdb keeps only in-frame clonotypes and omits some of them. The sample lists 1.5 million to 2.5 million clones; about 95% were seen once. The naive CD8 fraction comprised CD45RO-negative cells positively selected for CCR7 and excluded terminally differentiated effector memory CD45RA+ cells. Input material: naive CD8+ T cells sorted from blood. All receptors derive from a man aged 18 to 30 in good health.

The chain is built from TRBV5-4 and TRBJ2-7, with D perhaps matching TRBD2 (5 bases). Germline assignment: CDR1 SGHNT and CDR2 YYREEE (reference sequence). The length of the CDR3 is 15 residues. V dropped 6 bases and J dropped 0 bases, with 16 bases sitting between them. DNA of the CDR3: TGTGCCAGCACCCTAAGCGGCTCCCCCTCCTACGAGCAGTACTTC. This codes for CASTLSGSPSYEQYF.

Regarding this clone: Different DNA sequences within this sample yield the same CDR3. The chain has TRBV5-1 and TRBJ2-7; 8 bases align to TRBD1. Per the germline V gene, CDR1 is SGHRS and CDR2 is YFSETQ. CDR3 length equals 14 residues. J gave up 2 bases and V 0 bases, and 1 base lay outside the gene matches. CDR3 amino acids: CASSLVDRAYEQYF. The CDR3, as DNA: TGCGCCAGCAGCTTGGTGGACAGGGCCTACGAGCAGTACTTC.

The genes are TRBV7-9 and TRBJ2-3, with D possibly TRBD1 on 6 matching bases. Germline assignment: CDR1 SEHNR and CDR2 FQNEAQ (reference sequence). CDR3 length: 14 amino acids. The V end was cut by 5 bases, the J end by 1 base, with 10 bases between. The CDR3 region has the DNA TGTGCCAGCAGCACAGGGATGGGCACAGATACGCAGTATTTT. Protein: CASSTGMGTDTQYF.

The chain combines TRBV7-9 with TRBJ2-3; 8 bases align to TRBD2. Germline assignment: CDR1 SEHNR and CDR2 FQNEAQ (reference sequence). This CDR3 spans 17 amino acids. With 4 bases clipped from V and 0 bases from J, the junction kept 9 bases outside the gene matches. The CDR3 DNA reads TGTGCCAGCAGCTCGCATCCTAGCGGGTCTAGCACAGATACGCAGTATTTT. This encodes CASSSHPSGSSTDTQYF.

The gene calls are TRBV5-6 and TRBJ2-7; maybe TRBD2 (5 bases). V was trimmed by 0 bases and J by 6 bases, leaving 10 bases between them. The CDR3 has 13 amino acids. From germline, CDR1 is SGHDT and CDR2 YYEEEE. The chain's CDR3 is CASSLGRGPEQYF. The DNA of the CDR3 is TGTGCCAGCAGCTTGGGACGAGGGCCCGAGCAGTACTTC. Using reference TRBV5-6 and TRBJ2-7 for the parts outside the CDR3, the full variable domain is DAGVTQSPTHLIKTRGQQVTLRCSPKSGHDTVSWYQQALGQGPQFIFQYYEEEERQRGNFPDRFSGHQFPNYSSELNVNALLLGDSALYLCASSLGRGPEQYFGPGTRLTVT.

This rearrangement joins TRBV25-1 to TRBJ2-3; no reliable D call. The V end was cut by 6 bases, the J end by 0 bases, with 19 bases between. CDR1 and CDR2 from the germline V gene are MGHDK and SYGVNS. The CDR3 extends over 17 amino acids. As DNA, the CDR3 is TGTGCCAGCAGCCAACCGTCTGAAAGCGTTAGCACAGATACGCAGTATTTT. It yields the protein CASSQPSESVSTDTQYF.

Worth noting for this clone: The sample carries other DNA sequences with the same CDR3. The rearrangement links TRBV13 to TRBJ2-7, with D unclear. Germline V gives CDR1 PRHDT, CDR2 FYEKMQ (reference sequence). This CDR3 region has 11 residues. V was clipped by 6 bases and J by 1 base, with 4 bases between them. As DNA, the CDR3 is TGTGCCAGCAGTAATTCCTACGAGCAGTACTTC. Its protein is CASSNSYEQYF. Combining the CDR3 with reference TRBV13 and TRBJ2-7 gives the whole variable domain AAGVIQSPRHLIKEKRETATLKCYPIPRHDTVYWYQQGPGQDPQFLISFYEKMQSDKGSIPDRFSAQQFSDYHSELNMSSLELGDSALYFCASSNSYEQYFGPGTRLTVT.

The gene calls are TRBV5-8 and TRBJ1-4; D ambiguous. This CDR3 spans 15 amino acids. The V end lost 4 bases, the J end lost 2 bases, and 12 bases lay between the germline ends. The V gene's germline CDR1 is SGHTS and CDR2 YDEGEE. The CDR3 here is CASSPPVMTNEKLFF. CDR3 in DNA: TGTGCCAGCAGCCCGCCCGTTATGACTAATGAAAAACTGTTTTTT.

V usage is TRBV28 and J usage is TRBJ1-5; 7 nucleotides align to TRBD1. V lost 3 bases and J lost 3; bases outside the gene matches: 8. There are 16 residues in the CDR3. Germline loops: CDR1 MDHEN, CDR2 SYDVKM. CDR3 residues: CASSLITGAYNQPQHF. The CDR3 DNA is TGTGCCAGCAGTTTGATAACAGGGGCATACAATCAGCCCCAGCATTTT.

The chain carries TRBV7-9 and TRBJ2-7; D gene ambiguous. The CDR3 spans 12 residues. V shed 3 bases and J shed 5 bases, with 8 bases lying between them. The germline V gene has CDR1 SEHNR and CDR2 FQNEAQ (reference sequence). CDR3 loop: CASSFASDEQYF. For the CDR3, the DNA is TGTGCCAGCAGCTTTGCATCGGACGAGCAGTACTTC.

CDR3 bases: TGTGCCAGCAGCTTGCCCCAGACCTCCTACGAGCAGTACTTC. The encoded protein is CASSLPQTSYEQYF. The V gene is TRBV5-8, the J gene TRBJ2-7; D remains unclear. The CDR3 contains 14 residues. From germline, CDR1 is SGHTS and CDR2 YDEGEE. The V end was cut by 1 base, the J end by 0 bases, with 8 bases between.

J is TRBJ1-1 and V is TRBV7-2; D ambiguous. The V end was cut by 6 bases, the J end by 0 bases, with 14 bases between. Germline loops: CDR1 SGHTA, CDR2 FQGNSA. There are 15 residues in the CDR3. The CDR3 nucleotides read TGTGCCAGCAGTTTATACGTGTTTTTGAACACTGAAGCTTTCTTT. It translates to CASSLYVFLNTEAFF.

The rearrangement joins TRBV30 to TRBJ1-4; D call uncertain. V was shortened by 8 bases and J by 3 bases, with 13 bases between the two germline ends. The CDR3 has 13 residues. CDR1 is GTSNPN and CDR2 is SVGIG in the germline V gene (reference sequence). The DNA for the CDR3 is TGTGCCGCAGAGTCCAGTTCTAATGAAAAACTGTTTTTT. It codes for CAAESSSNEKLFF.

This chain joins TRBV4-3 and TRBJ1-1, with unresolved D. V gave up 1 base and J gave up 4 bases, with 13 bases separating them. The CDR3 loop spans 15 amino acids. Germline CDR1 reads LGHNA; CDR2 reads YSLEER. CDR3 loop: CASSQVVQAGTEAFF. In DNA, the CDR3 is TGCGCCAGCAGCCAAGTTGTTCAAGCCGGCACTGAAGCTTTCTTT.

The chain couples TRBV27 to TRBJ2-7; 9 nucleotides agree with TRBD1. The CDR3 is 15 residues long. Germline V CDR1 and CDR2: MNHEY, SMNVEV (reference sequence). After removal of 5 bases from V and 5 bases from J, the junction contained 10 bases not matched to a gene. The CDR3 spells CASSAPGQGIDEQYF. CDR3 nucleotides: TGTGCCAGCAGTGCGCCGGGACAGGGTATCGACGAGCAGTACTTC.

Regarding this clone: This same CDR3 is encoded by further DNA sequences in the sample. The genes are TRBV7-2 and TRBJ2-7, with unresolved D. CDR3 length: 13 amino acids. In germline, CDR1 is SGHTA, CDR2 FQGNSA. V was shortened by 5 bases and J by 2 bases, with 10 bases between the two germline ends. CDR3 residues: CASSPGSTYEQYF. The CDR3 bases are TGTGCCAGCAGCCCCGGCAGTACCTACGAGCAGTACTTC.

This rearrangement joins TRBV29-1 to TRBJ1-1, with 9 positions matching TRBD1. This CDR3 spans 14 amino acids. Trimming removed 4 bases from V and 1 base from J; junction bases left unmatched: 4. Germline V gene sequence: CDR1 SQVTM, CDR2 ANQGSEA. CDR3 protein: CSVAWDRENTEAFF. Written as DNA, the CDR3 is TGCAGCGTTGCTTGGGACAGGGAGAACACTGAAGCTTTCTTT.

This clone has more than one count but fewer than ten. This chain connects TRBV10-2 to TRBJ1-6; D uncertain. From germline, CDR1 is WSHSY and CDR2 SAAADI. The ends were cut back, 3 bases at V and 9 bases at J, with 6 bases in the middle. This CDR3 spans 12 amino acids. The CDR3 DNA follows: TGCGCCAGCAGTGAAACCCCTTCACCCCTCCACTTT. Translated: CASSETPSPLHF.

The rearrangement links TRBV7-6 to TRBJ2-1; D is ambiguous. CDR3 size: 13 residues. Trimming cost V 0 bases and J 3 bases, with 3 bases left between them. Germline V gene data show CDR1 as SGHVS and CDR2 as FNYEAQ. The CDR3 is CASSLANYNEQFF. Written as DNA, the CDR3 is TGTGCCAGCAGCTTAGCGAACTACAATGAGCAGTTCTTC.

This clone was seen only once. The chain recombines TRBV27 with TRBJ2-1, with 10 bases fitting TRBD2. Per germline, CDR1 MNHEY and CDR2 SMNVEV (reference sequence). The CDR3 covers 15 residues. The V and J ends lost 6 bases and 1 base, in that order; junction bases with no gene match: 3. CDR3 DNA: TGTGCCAGCAGCGAGCGGGGGGGGTCCTACAATGAGCAGTTCTTC. Its translation is CASSERGGSYNEQFF.

This clone was recorded only once. The chain is built from TRBV6-6 and TRBJ2-1; TRBD2 agrees at 14 bases. Trimming removed 5 bases from V and 6 bases from J; junction bases left unmatched: 6. The CDR3 consists of 16 residues. CDR1 is MNHNY, CDR2 SVGAGI, per germline (reference sequence). Written as DNA, the CDR3 is TGTGCCAGCAGTCAGGGACTAGCGGGAGAGATCAATGAGCAGTTCTTC. Protein product: CASSQGLAGEINEQFF.

The V call is TRBV5-6, the J call TRBJ2-1; 8 positions agree with TRBD2. Germline values: CDR1 SGHDT, CDR2 YYEEEE. The CDR3 is 14 residues long. CDR3 sequence reads: CGFSREGHPIGQFF. In DNA, the CDR3 is TGTGGTTTTTCCCGGGAGGGCCATCCGATCGGGCAGTTCTTC.

V usage is TRBV10-2 and J usage is TRBJ2-7; possibly TRBD1 for D (6 bases). Deletions cut 0 bases from V and 5 bases from J, with 11 bases between. CDR3 length: 14 residues. Per the germline V gene, CDR1 is WSHSY and CDR2 is SAAADI. The CDR3: CASSESGRGNEQYF. The DNA for the CDR3 is TGCGCCAGCAGTGAGTCTGGCAGGGGAAACGAGCAGTACTTC.

This clone showed up just once. This CDR3 is also generated by other DNA sequences in the sample. CDR3 bases: TGTGCCAGCAGCTTGGAGCGGGGCTCCTACGAGCAGTACTTC. Protein sequence: CASSLERGSYEQYF. The chain uses TRBV5-4 and TRBJ2-7; 7 positions agree with TRBD2. With V trimmed by 0 bases and J by 0 bases, 0 bases remained unmatched. Germline V CDR1 and CDR2: SGHNT, YYREEE (reference sequence). This CDR3 is built from 14 residues.

This clone was recorded once. Its ends do not fully match the called genes, so a read error is possible. The chain uses TRBV27 and TRBJ2-7, with 7 nucleotides matching TRBD1. CDR1 is MNHEY, CDR2 SMNVEV, per germline (reference sequence). The CDR3 spans 16 residues. The CDR3 region has the DNA TGTGCCAGCAGTGTATCTACAGGGGCGAGCTCCTACGAGCAGTACTTC. Encoded protein: CASSVSTGASSYEQYF.

The chain is built from TRBV9 and TRBJ2-5; TRBD2 agrees at 7 bases. Germline V CDR1 and CDR2: SGDLS, YYNGEE. This CDR3 is built from 15 residues. The V and J ends lost 0 bases and 4 bases, in that order; junction bases with no gene match: 6. The CDR3 bases are TGTGCCAGCAGCGTAGGGGGAGGGCAGTTAGAGACCCAGTACTTC. It yields the protein CASSVGGGQLETQYF.

V is TRBV10-2 and J is TRBJ2-2; TRBD2 matches 7 bases. This CDR3 has 16 amino acids. The germline V gene has CDR1 WSHSY and CDR2 SAAADI. V shed 2 bases and J 3 bases; nucleotides not matched to a gene: 6. The CDR3 DNA is TGCGCCAGCAGTGAGGGGGGAGGGCCTTACACCGGGGAGCTGTTTTTT. Translation: CASSEGGGPYTGELFF.

This clone was picked up a small number of times. This sequence joins TRBV6-5 and TRBJ1-1; a possible D gene is TRBD1 (5 bases). The V gene's germline CDR1 is MNHEY and CDR2 SVGAGI. V was cut by 6 bases and J by 0 bases, with 14 bases left in between. This CDR3 spans 15 amino acids. In DNA, the CDR3 is TGTGCCAGCAGCGACAAACAGGCCTTGAACACTGAAGCTTTCTTT. The encoded protein is CASSDKQALNTEAFF.